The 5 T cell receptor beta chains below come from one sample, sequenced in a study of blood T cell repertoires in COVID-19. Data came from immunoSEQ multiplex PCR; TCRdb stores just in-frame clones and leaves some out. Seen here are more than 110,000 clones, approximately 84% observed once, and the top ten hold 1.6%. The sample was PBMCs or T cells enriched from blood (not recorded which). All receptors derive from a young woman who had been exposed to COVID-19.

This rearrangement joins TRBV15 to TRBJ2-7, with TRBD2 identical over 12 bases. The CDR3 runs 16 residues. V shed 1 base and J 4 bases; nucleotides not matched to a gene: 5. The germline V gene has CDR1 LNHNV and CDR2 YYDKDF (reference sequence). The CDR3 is CATSRATSGRMYEQYF. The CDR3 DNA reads TGTGCCACCAGCAGAGCCACTAGCGGGAGGATGTACGAGCAGTACTTC.

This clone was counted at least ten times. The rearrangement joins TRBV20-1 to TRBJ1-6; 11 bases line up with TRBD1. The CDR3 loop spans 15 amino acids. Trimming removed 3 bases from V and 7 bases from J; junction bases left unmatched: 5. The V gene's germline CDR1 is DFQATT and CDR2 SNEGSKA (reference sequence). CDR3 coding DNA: TGCAGTGCTAGTGCCGGACAGGGGGCCAATTCACCCCTCCACTTT. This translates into CSASAGQGANSPLHF.

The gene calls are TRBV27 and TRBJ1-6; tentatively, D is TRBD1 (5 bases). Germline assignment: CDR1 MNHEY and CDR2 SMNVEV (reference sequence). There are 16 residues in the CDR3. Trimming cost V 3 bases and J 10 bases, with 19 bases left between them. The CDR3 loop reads CASSFLEGRGRSPLHF. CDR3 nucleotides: TGTGCCAGCAGTTTTTTGGAGGGAAGGGGCAGATCACCCCTCCACTTT.

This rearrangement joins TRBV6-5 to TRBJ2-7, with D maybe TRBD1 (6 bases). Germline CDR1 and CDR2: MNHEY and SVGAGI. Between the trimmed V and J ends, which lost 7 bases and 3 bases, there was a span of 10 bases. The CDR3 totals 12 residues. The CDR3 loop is CASTGQFYEQYF. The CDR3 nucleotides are TGTGCCAGCACAGGACAGTTCTACGAGCAGTACTTC.

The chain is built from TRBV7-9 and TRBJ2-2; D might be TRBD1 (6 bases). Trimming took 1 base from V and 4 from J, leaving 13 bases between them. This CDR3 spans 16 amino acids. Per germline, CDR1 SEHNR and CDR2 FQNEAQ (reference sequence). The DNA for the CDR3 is TGTGCCAGCAGCTTAGAAGGCAGGGGCCCCACCGGGGAGCTGTTTTTT. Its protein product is CASSLEGRGPTGELFF.